These T cell receptor beta chains were read from a single sample in a study of shared clonotypes between healthy human individuals. TCRdb's table, derived via immunoSEQ multiplex PCR, lists solely in-frame clones and lacks some. Counted here are millions of clones, roughly nine tenths occurring once; the ten biggest clones make up about 0.13%. The material sequenced was naive CD4+ T cells sorted from blood. These receptor sequences come from a young man in good health. CDR3s include the opening cysteine and the closing phenylalanine or tryptophan. A D gene is named only where the DNA matches it firmly. Size is omitted from some rows. Given values are once, few, many or a class for expanded clones.

CSARDGYEQYF | TGCAGTGCTCGAGACGGCTACGAGCAGTACTTC | - | TRBV20-1 | - | TRBJ2-7
CATSRDRGYEQYF | TGTGCCACCAGCAGAGACAGGGGGTACGAGCAGTACTTC | - | TRBV15 | TRBD1 | TRBJ2-7
CASSVDRGSLGYNEQFF | TGTGCCAGCAGCGTAGATCGAGGTTCGCTAGGGTACAATGAGCAGTTCTTC | once | TRBV9 | - | TRBJ2-1
CASSVQEMGNSGANVLTF | TGTGCCAGCAGTGTCCAGGAGATGGGCAACTCTGGGGCCAACGTCCTGACTTTC | - | TRBV6-1 | - | TRBJ2-6
CAWSQPGLRGDTQYF | TGTGCCTGGAGTCAACCGGGACTGAGGGGGGATACGCAGTATTTT | - | TRBV30 | - | TRBJ2-3
CASSLGKGGETQYF | TGCGCCAGCAGCTTGGGTAAGGGAGGCGAGACCCAGTACTTC | - | TRBV5-1 | - | TRBJ2-5
CASSLGDTAARFYNEQFF | TGCGCCAGCAGCTTGGGGGACACCGCGGCGCGGTTTTACAATGAGCAGTTCTTC | - | TRBV5-1 | - | TRBJ2-1
CASSAGSNTEAFF | TGTGCCAGCAGTGCCGGATCGAACACTGAAGCTTTCTTT | - | TRBV6-5 | - | TRBJ1-1
CASSEPTAPSGYTF | TGTGCCAGCAGTGAACCCACCGCCCCGTCTGGCTACACCTTC | - | TRBV2 | - | TRBJ1-2
CSVSLNWYEQYF | TGCAGCGTTTCGCTGAACTGGTACGAGCAGTACTTC | - | TRBV29-1 | - | TRBJ2-7
CASSQTDSHTDTQYF | TGTGCCAGCAGCCAAACGGACAGCCACACAGATACGCAGTATTTT | once | TRBV7-9 | - | TRBJ2-3
CASSDPRGRVYEQYF | TGCGCCAGCAGTGATCCGAGGGGCAGGGTGTACGAGCAGTACTTC | - | TRBV10-1 | - | TRBJ2-7
CASSPRTFYNEQFF | TGTGCCAGCTCACCGCGGACCTTTTACAATGAGCAGTTCTTC | - | TRBV18 | - | TRBJ2-1
CAIRQGSGNTIYF | TGTGCCATACGACAGGGGTCTGGAAACACCATATATTTT | - | TRBV6-5 | TRBD1 | TRBJ1-3
CASSIPQGPNGVLHF | TGTGCCAGTAGTATCCCTCAGGGCCCAAATGGGGTCCTCCACTTT | - | TRBV19 | - | TRBJ1-6
CSVGTGSNQPQHF | TGCAGCGTGGGGACAGGGAGCAATCAGCCCCAGCATTTT | - | TRBV29-1 | TRBD1 | TRBJ1-5
CASSQDPGQGMNTEAFF | TGCGCCAGCAGCCAAGATCCGGGACAGGGGATGAACACTGAAGCTTTCTTT | - | TRBV4-1 | TRBD1 | TRBJ1-1
CASSLSGGYENTIYF | TGTGCCAGCAGCTTATCAGGGGGCTACGAAAACACCATATATTTT | - | TRBV7-2 | TRBD1 | TRBJ1-3
CASSLAAGWREGRDTQYF | TGTGCCAGCAGCTTAGCGGCCGGATGGCGGGAGGGCCGGGATACGCAGTATTTT | - | TRBV7-8 | TRBD2 | TRBJ2-3
CASSRTEQDTEAFF | TGTGCCAGCAGCAGGACAGAGCAGGACACTGAAGCTTTCTTT | once | TRBV7-3 | - | TRBJ1-1
CASSPRGSGREGTGELFF | TGCGCCAGCAGCCCCCGTGGTAGCGGAAGGGAGGGCACCGGGGAGCTGTTTTTT | - | TRBV4-3 | TRBD2 | TRBJ2-2
CASSLVRPPVHEQYF | TGTGCCAGCAGTTTAGTAAGGCCCCCTGTCCACGAGCAGTACTTC | - | TRBV28 | - | TRBJ2-7
CASSFADETTMGEQFF | TGCGCCAGCAGCTTCGCGGACGAAACAACAATGGGTGAGCAGTTCTTC | - | TRBV5-1 | - | TRBJ2-1
CASRSPVRGDYGYTF | TGTGCCAGCAGATCGCCTGTCCGGGGCGATTATGGCTACACCTTC | - | TRBV6-6 | - | TRBJ1-2
CASEQGRSQPQHF | TGTGCCAGCGAGCAAGGGAGGAGTCAGCCCCAGCATTTT | - | TRBV6-6 | - | TRBJ1-5
CASSLGSTGRLSTDTQYF | TGTGCTAGCAGCTTAGGGTCAACGGGTCGACTTAGCACAGATACGCAGTATTTT | - | TRBV7-7 | - | TRBJ2-3
CASSLGGNQETQYF | TGTGCCAGCAGCTTGGGAGGAAACCAAGAGACCCAGTACTTC | - | TRBV5-5 | - | TRBJ2-5
CASGSGDRTYGYTF | TGCGCCAGCGGCTCAGGAGACAGGACCTATGGCTACACCTTC | - | TRBV5-1 | - | TRBJ1-2
CASRGHLNTEAFF | TGCGCCAGCAGGGGACACTTGAACACTGAAGCTTTCTTT | - | TRBV10-1 | - | TRBJ1-1
CASSSTGATGELFF | TGTGCCAGCAGTTCAACAGGGGCCACCGGGGAGCTGTTTTTT | - | TRBV28 | TRBD1 | TRBJ2-2
CASSSMWWEGQETQYF | TGTGCCAGCAGTTCCATGTGGTGGGAGGGGCAAGAGACCCAGTACTTC | - | TRBV28 | TRBD2 | TRBJ2-5
CASLAGGRETQYF | TGTGCCAGTCTAGCGGGGGGAAGGGAGACCCAGTACTTC | - | TRBV28 | TRBD2 | TRBJ2-5
CASSPQGVAGAYEQYF | TGTGCCAGCTCACCCCAGGGGGTGGCAGGAGCCTACGAGCAGTACTTC | - | TRBV18 | TRBD1 | TRBJ2-7
CASSQLAGDNEQFF | TGTGCCAGCTCACAACTAGCGGGAGACAATGAGCAGTTCTTC | - | TRBV18 | TRBD2 | TRBJ2-1
CASTPAGTDTQYF | TGTGCCAGCACCCCGGCCGGCACAGATACGCAGTATTTT | - | TRBV6-5 | - | TRBJ2-3
CASSATSGGGYTGELFF | TGTGCCAGCAGCGCTACTAGCGGAGGAGGATACACCGGGGAGCTGTTTTTT | - | TRBV11-2 | TRBD2 | TRBJ2-2
CASSLAGTRGYEQYF | TGCGCCAGCAGCTTGGCGGGGACTAGGGGATACGAGCAGTACTTC | - | TRBV5-1 | TRBD2 | TRBJ2-7
CASSLDRGGEAFF | TGTGCCAGTAGCCTCGACAGGGGCGGTGAAGCTTTCTTT | - | TRBV19 | TRBD1 | TRBJ1-1
CASSYSGFGNNQSQHF | TGTGCCAGCAGTTACTCGGGGTTTGGGAACAATCAGTCCCAGCATTTT | once | TRBV6-5 | - | TRBJ1-5
CAWRVGGTNIQYF | TGTGCCTGGAGGGTAGGGGGAACAAACATTCAGTACTTC | - | TRBV30 | - | TRBJ2-4
CASLENTEAFF | TGTGCCAGCCTCGAGAACACTGAAGCTTTCTTT | few | TRBV18 | - | TRBJ1-1
CASGLVPRQGEDGYTF | TGTGCTAGTGGTTTGGTACCAAGACAGGGGGAAGATGGCTACACCTTC | - | TRBV12-5 | TRBD1 | TRBJ1-2
CASSPPGKGETQYF | TGTGCCAGTAGTCCACCCGGGAAGGGAGAGACCCAGTACTTC | - | TRBV19 | - | TRBJ2-5
CAISDRGAYNEQFF | TGTGCCATCAGTGACAGGGGGGCCTACAATGAGCAGTTCTTC | - | TRBV10-3 | - | TRBJ2-1
CAPGTYTATNEKLFF | TGCGCCCCAGGGACATATACTGCAACTAATGAAAAACTGTTTTTT | - | TRBV10-1 | - | TRBJ1-4
CASSLDSVLSTDTQYF | TGTGCCAGCAGCTTAGATAGCGTCCTTAGCACAGATACGCAGTATTTT | - | TRBV7-2 | - | TRBJ2-3
CAWSGKTGATPEQYF | TGTGCCTGGAGTGGAAAGACAGGGGCGACCCCCGAGCAGTACTTC | - | TRBV30 | TRBD1 | TRBJ2-7
CARSPSAAGINQPQHF | TGTGCCAGAAGCCCGTCCGCAGCAGGGATTAATCAGCCCCAGCATTTT | once | TRBV5-3 | - | TRBJ1-5
CASSQQGEGTEAFF | TGTGCCAGCAGTCAACAAGGGGAAGGCACTGAAGCTTTCTTT | few | TRBV2 | - | TRBJ1-1
CASGLVVEGQSHADTQYF | TGTGCTAGTGGTTTGGTAGTGGAAGGACAGTCCCACGCAGATACGCAGTATTTT | - | TRBV12-5 | - | TRBJ2-3
CASSWGTGYTVNTEAFF | TGTGCCAGCAGCTGGGGGACAGGGTATACGGTGAACACTGAAGCTTTCTTT | - | TRBV11-3 | TRBD1 | TRBJ1-1
CASGSRIYEQYF | TGTGCCAGCGGTAGCAGGATTTACGAGCAGTACTTC | - | TRBV2 | - | TRBJ2-7
CASRGTGGAYSPLHF | TGTGCCAGCAGGGGGACAGGGGGCGCGTATTCACCCCTCCACTTT | - | TRBV2 | TRBD1 | TRBJ1-6
CASSLRPGRRLAGSNYEQYF | TGTGCCAGCAGTTTAAGGCCGGGCAGAAGACTAGCGGGGAGCAATTACGAGCAGTACTTC | once | TRBV27 | TRBD2 | TRBJ2-7
CASSIASNQPQHF | TGTGCCAGTAGTATAGCCAGCAATCAGCCCCAGCATTTT | few | TRBV19 | - | TRBJ1-5
CAWRDLNMEQFF | TGTGCCTGGAGAGACTTAAACATGGAGCAGTTCTTC | - | TRBV30 | - | TRBJ2-1
CASSDRNTEAFF | TGTGCCAGCTCCGACAGGAACACTGAAGCTTTCTTT | few | TRBV5-4 | - | TRBJ1-1
CASTATGAEAFF | TGTGCCAGCACGGCGACAGGGGCTGAAGCTTTCTTT | - | TRBV25-1 | TRBD1 | TRBJ1-1
CASSPRLAGLGTEAFF | TGTGCCAGCAGCCCGCGGTTGGCAGGGCTGGGCACTGAAGCTTTCTTT | - | TRBV7-9 | - | TRBJ1-1
CASETEQGGTEAFF | TGTGCCAGCGAAACCGAACAGGGGGGTACTGAAGCTTTCTTT | - | TRBV2 | TRBD1 | TRBJ1-1